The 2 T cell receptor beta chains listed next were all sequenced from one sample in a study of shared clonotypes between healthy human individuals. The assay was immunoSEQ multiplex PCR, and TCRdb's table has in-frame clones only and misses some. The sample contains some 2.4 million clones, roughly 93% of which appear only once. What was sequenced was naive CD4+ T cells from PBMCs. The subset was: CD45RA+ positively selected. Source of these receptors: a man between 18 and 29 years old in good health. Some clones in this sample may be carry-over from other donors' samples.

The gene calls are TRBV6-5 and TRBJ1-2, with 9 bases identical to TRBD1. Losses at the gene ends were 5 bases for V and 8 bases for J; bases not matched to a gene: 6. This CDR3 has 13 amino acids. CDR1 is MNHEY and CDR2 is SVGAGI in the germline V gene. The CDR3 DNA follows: TGTGCCAGCAGTGCGGGACAGGGCTACGGCTACACCTTC. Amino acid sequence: CASSAGQGYGYTF.

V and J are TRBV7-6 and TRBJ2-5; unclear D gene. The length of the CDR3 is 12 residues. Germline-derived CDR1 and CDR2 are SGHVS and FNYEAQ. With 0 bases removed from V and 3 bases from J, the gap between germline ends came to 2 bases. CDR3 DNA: TGTGCCAGCAGCTTAGCCAAAGAGACCCAGTACTTC. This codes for CASSLAKETQYF.